This T cell receptor (beta chain) originates from a study of human T cells and chemical hapten exposure. Blood, whole and unfractionated, served as the source for total RNA extraction. As the library was built, unique molecular identifiers were attached to individual cDNA molecules. TCRdb itself ran the reads through MiXCR, one entry per CDR3 protein. The sample has more than 100,000 distinct CDR3 sequences, approximately 9% seen once. This clonotype was recorded at least ten times. V lost 1 base to trimming and J lost 5 bases, with 11 bases between them. Germline loops: CDR1 MGHRA, CDR2 YSYEKL. The CDR3 runs 15 residues.

This sequence was found in a human donor in good health. Some clones in this sample may be carry-over from other donors' samples. The sequenced sample was whole blood. The V gene is TRBV4-1, the J gene TRBJ1-4, with D maybe TRBD1 (5 bases). The CDR3 nucleotides read TGCGCCAGCAGCCAAGTGTTCGGGGGGAATGAAAAACTGTTTTTT. Translated, it gives CASSQVFGGNEKLFF.